The 23 T cell receptor beta chains below all came from one sample that was sequenced in a study of fetal regulatory T cell absence and autoimmunity. The protocol was immunoSEQ multiplex PCR, while the TCRdb copy is restricted to in-frame clones and leaves out a portion. Of some 87,000 clones listed, roughly 78% were seen once; the top ten hold about 2.1%. What was sequenced was pancreas tissue. The source of these receptors is a male donor with IPEX syndrome.

This rearrangement joins TRBV19 to TRBJ2-3; 8 bases are a match to TRBD2. V shed 5 bases and J 0 bases; nucleotides not matched to a gene: 7. The germline V gene has CDR1 LNHDA and CDR2 SQIVND (reference sequence). The CDR3 totals 16 residues. The CDR3 region is CASSPRRGASTDTQYF. Written as DNA, the CDR3 is TGTGCCAGTAGTCCCCGGCGGGGGGCTAGCACAGATACGCAGTATTTT.

In its sample, this clone was seen a few times. The chain uses TRBV13 and TRBJ2-1; 9 bases are a match to TRBD2. CDR1 is PRHDT and CDR2 is FYEKMQ in the germline V gene (reference sequence). V lost 3 bases to trimming and J lost 3 bases; unmatched junction nucleotides: 3. The CDR3 extends over 15 amino acids. The CDR3: CASSLRGGNYNEQFF. DNA of the CDR3: TGTGCCAGCAGCTTGCGGGGGGGCAACTACAATGAGCAGTTCTTC.

The V call is TRBV10-3, the J call TRBJ1-4; D remains ambiguous. Trimming took 7 bases from V and 5 from J, leaving 11 bases between them. The CDR3 is 13 amino acids. Germline V gene data show CDR1 as ENHRY and CDR2 as SYGVKD. As DNA, the CDR3 is TGTGCCATCAACTCCAAGCAGAATGAAAAACTGTTTTTT. Protein: CAINSKQNEKLFF.

The gene calls are TRBV5-1 and TRBJ2-5, with a tentative D call TRBD1 (5 bases). V lost 5 bases to trimming and J lost 0 bases, with 14 bases between them. This CDR3 spans 15 amino acids. The germline V gene has CDR1 SGHRS and CDR2 YFSETQ. CDR3 sequence: CASSPLDRHQETQYF. The CDR3 nucleotides read TGCGCCAGCAGTCCCCTCGACAGACACCAAGAGACCCAGTACTTC.

The chain joins TRBV11-3 to TRBJ2-7; D might be TRBD1 or TRBD2, each matching 5 bases. Looked up from germline, CDR1 is SGHNT and CDR2 is YENEEA. Trimming took off 3 bases at V and 6 bases at J, with 21 bases between the two ends. This CDR3 contains 16 residues. In DNA form, the CDR3 reads TGTGCCAGCAGCTTCTTCGGGGCCCCACTTCGCCTCGAGCAGTACTTC. It is translated as CASSFFGAPLRLEQYF.

This clone has just a few counts. The chain joins TRBV9 to TRBJ1-3, with D perhaps TRBD1 (5 bases). Germline V lookup: CDR1 SGDLS, CDR2 YYNGEE. V was cut by 1 base and J by 0 bases, with 17 bases left in between. This CDR3 spans 18 amino acids. The CDR3 region has the DNA TGTGCCAGCAGCGTATCCCTTTACGACAGATACTCTGGAAACACCATATATTTT. It codes for CASSVSLYDRYSGNTIYF.

The CDR3 sequence is CAISAKGRDYGYTF. The DNA of the CDR3 is TGTGCCATCAGTGCGAAGGGGAGGGACTATGGCTACACCTTC. The chain links TRBV10-3 to TRBJ1-2; TRBD1 is a possible D gene (5 bases). The V end lost 4 bases, the J end lost 3 bases, and 12 bases lay between the germline ends. Germline V CDR1 and CDR2: ENHRY, SYGVKD. The CDR3 is 14 residues long.

The chain has TRBV5-1 and TRBJ1-4; 7 bases align to TRBD1. The V gene's germline CDR1 is SGHRS and CDR2 YFSETQ. This CDR3 contains 17 residues. The V segment lost 0 bases and the J segment 1 base; nucleotides outside the gene matches: 6. The CDR3 bases are TGCGCCAGCAGCTTGGGGGGACAGCCAGAAACTAATGAAAAACTGTTTTTT. It codes for CASSLGGQPETNEKLFF.

A word on this clone: This may arise from a read error, as a much more abundant clone is one base away. This chain links TRBV6-6 with TRBJ1-2; D perhaps matches TRBD1 (6 bases). From germline, CDR1 is MNHNY and CDR2 SVGAGI (reference sequence). The ends were cut back, 0 bases at V and 4 bases at J, with 6 bases in the middle. This CDR3 spans 13 amino acids. The CDR3 nucleotides read TGTGCCAGCAGTTACTCAGGGGGCTATGGCTACACCTTC. Protein product: CASSYSGGYGYTF.

The rearrangement uses TRBV19 and TRBJ2-7, with 8 bases lining up with TRBD2. CDR3 size: 12 residues. V lost 3 bases and J lost 6; bases outside the gene matches: 1. Germline V gene lookup returns CDR1 LNHDA and CDR2 SQIVND (reference sequence). CDR3 in amino acids: CASSIGGAEQYF. The CDR3 DNA follows: TGTGCCAGTAGTATCGGGGGGGCCGAGCAGTACTTC.

This rearrangement joins TRBV7-6 to TRBJ2-6; D might be TRBD1 (6 bases). Between the trimmed V and J ends, which lost 5 bases and 0 bases, there was a span of 8 bases. The CDR3 is 15 amino acids. Germline V gene data show CDR1 as SGHVS and CDR2 as FNYEAQ. The CDR3 here is CASSKTGSGANVLTF. The CDR3 nucleotides are TGTGCCAGCAGCAAGACAGGCTCTGGGGCCAACGTCCTGACTTTC.

This chain joins TRBV30 and TRBJ1-1; D unclear. The germline V gene has CDR1 GTSNPN and CDR2 SVGIG (reference sequence). Trimming pared 1 base from V and 8 bases from J, leaving 8 bases between. CDR3 length: 11 residues. The CDR3 sequence: CAWSGGFEAFF. CDR3 sequence (DNA): TGTGCCTGGAGTGGGGGATTCGAAGCTTTCTTT.

A note on this clone: A much more abundant neighbour one base away suggests this may be a read error. In the same sample, other DNA sequences code for this CDR3. This chain joins TRBV7-2 and TRBJ1-6; 10 bases agree with TRBD1. The CDR3 totals 15 residues. Germline V gives CDR1 SGHTA, CDR2 FQGNSA. V dropped 0 bases and J dropped 7; count of bases not matched to a gene: 0. CDR3 in DNA: TGTGCCAGCAGCTTAGCGGGACAGGGGAATTCACCCCTCCACTTT. It yields the protein CASSLAGQGNSPLHF.

The genes are TRBV6-6 and TRBJ2-2, with D uncertain. V lost 10 bases, J lost 8 bases, and 8 bases lay in between. The V gene's germline CDR1 is MNHNY and CDR2 SVGAGI (reference sequence). This CDR3 is 10 amino acids long. The CDR3 region is CATKRGELFF. The CDR3, as DNA: TGTGCCACTAAAAGGGGGGAGCTGTTTTTT.

The chain links TRBV7-2 to TRBJ2-5; D remains unclear. The CDR3 sequence is 17 residues long. Germline loops: CDR1 SGHTA, CDR2 FQGNSA. Between the trimmed V and J ends, which lost 1 base and 0 bases, there was a span of 15 bases. The DNA of the CDR3 is TGTGCCAGCAGCTTAGGAGAACTCTCAAGGTACCAAGAGACCCAGTACTTC. This codes for CASSLGELSRYQETQYF.

In DNA form, the CDR3 reads TGTGCCTGGAGTGTAGTCCCGCGGGTAATAGGGAGTGAAGCTTTCTTT. Protein sequence: CAWSVVPRVIGSEAFF. This rearrangement joins TRBV30 to TRBJ1-1; D gene uncertain. The ends were cut back, 0 bases at V and 7 bases at J, with 21 bases in the middle. From germline, CDR1 is GTSNPN and CDR2 SVGIG (reference sequence). The CDR3 is made up of 16 amino acids. Full variable domain (rest looked up from reference TRBV30 and TRBJ1-1): SQTIHQWPATLVQPVGSPLSLECTVEGTSNPNLYWYRQAAGRGLQLLFYSVGIGQISSEVPQNLSASRPQDRQFILSSKKLLLSDSGFYLCAWSVVPRVIGSEAFFGQGTRLTVV.

The chain uses TRBV4-1 and TRBJ1-3; tentatively, D is TRBD1 (6 bases). The CDR3 contains 16 residues. Germline V lookup: CDR1 MGHRA, CDR2 YSYEKL. V gave up 3 bases and J gave up 0 bases, with 12 bases separating them. The CDR3 DNA reads as TGCGCCAGCAGCCACGTAGGACAGTACTCTGGAAACACCATATATTTT. Protein: CASSHVGQYSGNTIYF.

The chain employs TRBV7-9 and TRBJ2-5; 11 nucleotides line up with TRBD2. V lost 4 bases to trimming and J lost 5 bases; unmatched junction nucleotides: 3. The CDR3 sequence is 14 residues long. Germline V lookup: CDR1 SEHNR, CDR2 FQNEAQ (reference sequence). The CDR3: CASSSIAGGETQYF. The CDR3 region has the DNA TGTGCCAGCAGCTCCATAGCGGGGGGGGAGACCCAGTACTTC.

This clone came up once. The chain couples TRBV29-1 to TRBJ1-2, with 8 bases lining up with TRBD1. Germline V gene data show CDR1 as SQVTM and CDR2 as ANQGSEA. The CDR3 consists of 13 residues. V lost 5 bases, J lost 4 bases, and 6 bases stayed unmatched. CDR3 protein: CSVPTGETYGYTF. The CDR3 nucleotides are TGCAGCGTTCCGACAGGGGAGACCTATGGCTACACCTTC.

The rearrangement links TRBV7-9 to TRBJ2-5; possibly TRBD1 for D (6 bases). Per the germline V gene, CDR1 is SEHNR and CDR2 is FQNEAQ (reference sequence). This CDR3 is 11 amino acids long. V was trimmed by 5 bases and J by 5 bases, leaving 6 bases between them. CDR3 sequence reads: CASSDRETQYF. The CDR3 nucleotides read TGTGCCAGCAGCGACAGGGAGACCCAGTACTTC.

The V call is TRBV9, the J call TRBJ2-7, with 8 bases identical to TRBD1. The CDR3 spans 17 residues. Germline CDR1 reads SGDLS; CDR2 reads YYNGEE. Trimming cost V 4 bases and J 0 bases; bases outside gene matches: 12. The DNA of the CDR3 is TGTGCCAGCAGCCCCCGCTTTTGGACAGGGCCCTCCTACGAGCAGTACTTC. It encodes CASSPRFWTGPSYEQYF.

By share of the sample, this clone is medium-sized. The chain is built from TRBV12-5 and TRBJ1-1; D uncertain. The germline V and J ends were trimmed by 3 bases and 4 bases, with 3 bases remaining between them. The length of the CDR3 is 11 residues. The germline gives CDR1 LGHNT, CDR2 FRNRAP. The CDR3 sequence: CASGFITEAFF. The CDR3 bases are TGTGCTAGTGGTTTTATCACTGAAGCTTTCTTT.

The V call is TRBV7-2, the J call TRBJ2-7; D unclear. The germline V gene encodes CDR1 SGHTA and CDR2 FQGNSA. The ends were cut back, 3 bases at V and 0 bases at J, with 6 bases in the middle. CDR3 length: 13 amino acids. CDR3 coding DNA: TGTGCCAGCAGCTTTCGCAGCTCCTACGAGCAGTACTTC. Residues: CASSFRSSYEQYF. The variable domain in full, completed from reference TRBV7-2 and TRBJ2-7, reads GAGVSQSPSNKVTEKGKDVELRCDPISGHTALYWYRQSLGQGLEFLIYFQGNSAPDKSGLPSDRFSAERTGGSVSTLTIQRTQQEDSAVYLCASSFRSSYEQYFGPGTRLTVT.